The present entry profiles one T cell receptor (beta chain) with its context. No antigen is known for it. The sample belongs to a study of T cell responses to AZD1222 COVID-19 vaccine. Study-wide findings and caveats: There were vaccine-associated CD4 TCRs across spike, dominant at 160-218 and 743-854. The sample set comprised mostly white British donors with more females, and clonal diversity was possibly underestimated.

The CDR3 runs to 14 residues. Trimming took 5 bases from V and 6 from J; bases not matched to a gene: 10. The germline gives CDR1 MNHEY, CDR2 SVGAGI. Some clones are missing from TCRdb's copy, which holds only in-frame ones; the method was immunoSEQ multiplex PCR. This sample has around 50,000 clones, with around 84% found just once. This sequence was found in an adult in good health. J is TRBJ2-7 and V is TRBV6-5; 7 bases agree with TRBD1. The sequences come from peripheral blood, collected on day 0 of AZD1222 vaccination. CDR3 coding DNA: TGTGCCAGCAGTCCTAGGACAGGTGTCGGCGAGCAGTACTTC. Amino acid sequence: CASSPRTGVGEQYF.